Shown below are 9 T cell receptor beta chains from a single sample sequenced in a study of esophageal squamous cell carcinoma under preoperative chemotherapy. TCRdb passed the PCR reads through MiXCR, listing each CDR3 protein once. This repertoire shows roughly 18,000 distinct CDR3 sequences, 40% to 55% found once; its top ten account for 25% to 30%. Time point denoted: after preoperative PTX-NDP chemotherapy. This material was collected from a patient given preoperative chemotherapy. Receptors were obtained from a human donor with esophageal squamous cell carcinoma. The donor label of this sample is uncertain.

This clonotype was observed a few times. V usage is TRBV7-2 and J usage is TRBJ2-1; D may be TRBD2 (5 bases). The CDR3 has 13 residues. Germline CDR1 reads SGHTA; CDR2 reads FQGNSA. With 0 bases removed from V and 8 bases from J, the gap between germline ends came to 8 bases. The CDR3 DNA follows: TGTGCCAGCAGCTTAGCTCCCGGGGATGAGCAGTTCTTC. Translation: CASSLAPGDEQFF. Together with reference TRBV7-2 and TRBJ2-1, the CDR3 gives the full variable domain: GAGVSQSPSNKVTEKGKDVELRCDPISGHTALYWYRQSLGQGLEFLIYFQGNSAPDKSGLPSDRFSAERTGGSVSTLTIQRTQQEDSAVYLCASSLAPGDEQFFGPGTRLTVL.

Comment on this clonotype: A junction end diverges from the germline sequence, so it may reflect a read error. This chain connects TRBV7-2 to TRBJ2-3; D is undetermined. Germline V gene data show CDR1 as SGHTA and CDR2 as FQGNSA. The CDR3 covers 15 residues. In DNA form, the CDR3 reads TGTGCCAGCAGCTTAGGGCAGCGAGCCACAGATATGCAGTATTTT. This translates into CASSLGQRATDMQYF.

For this clonotype: The CDR3 ends on some other residue instead of the conserved phenylalanine or tryptophan, so this is likely a read error. The limits of the CDR3 on the DNA are not certain, so only TCRdb's listed CDR3 is given. V gene TRBV7-2 combines with J gene TRBJ1-1; TRBD1, the D gene given by the table, was not confirmed from the DNA. The germline CDR1 and CDR2 sequences are SGHTA and FQGNSA. The CDR3 is 18 amino acids long, termini counted. CDR3 amino acids: CASSPRGTRVATSSTSGQ.

In this sample, this clonotype turned up a few times. This may be a read error, as it is one base from a much larger clone. V and J are TRBV7-3 and TRBJ2-1, with no clear D. In germline, CDR1 is SGHTA, CDR2 FQGTGA. Trimming pared 2 bases from V and 0 bases from J, leaving 8 bases between. The CDR3 extends over 15 amino acids. CDR3 protein: CASSLRQSSYNEQFF. The DNA for the CDR3 is TGTGCCAGCAGCTTACGGCAGAGCTCCTACAATGAGCAGTTCTTC.

On this clonotype itself: The germline gene is not matched at one end of the junction; a read error may be the cause. The chain recombines TRBV7-3 with TRBJ2-5, with TRBD2 matching over 8 bases. The CDR3 spans 15 residues. CDR1 and CDR2 from the germline V gene are SGHTA and FQGTGA. The CDR3 bases are TGTGCCGGGGGCTCCGGGCGGGGGGACACAGATACGCAGTACTTT. This codes for CAGGSGRGDTDTQYF.

The V and J genes are TRBV6-1 and TRBJ2-5, with 7 bases lining up with TRBD2. The germline gives CDR1 MNHNS, CDR2 SASEGT. The CDR3 covers 15 residues. J gave up 5 bases and V 2 bases, and 8 bases lay outside the gene matches. In nucleotides, the CDR3 is TGTGCCAGCAGTGAAAGTCAGTGGGAGGGCGAGACCCAGTACTTC. Its protein product is CASSESQWEGETQYF.

This clonotype showed up just once. V gene TRBV7-9 combines with J gene TRBJ2-7; TRBD1 might be the D (6 bases). V dropped 0 bases and J dropped 11 bases, with 14 bases sitting between them. CDR3 length equals 13 residues. Germline loops: CDR1 SEHNR, CDR2 FQNEAQ (reference sequence). Here the CDR3 DNA reads TGTGCCAGCAGCTTAGCCACTTCAGGGGAAGAGTACTTC. Protein product: CASSLATSGEEYF.

This clonotype was recorded at least ten times. The chain links TRBV6-6 to TRBJ2-6; D ambiguous. The V and J ends lost 6 bases and 0 bases respectively, with 15 bases between them. CDR3 size: 17 residues. CDR1 is MNHNY and CDR2 is SVGAGI in the germline V gene (reference sequence). The CDR3 region has the DNA TGTGCCAGCAGACAGAGCTACTCCTCCTCTGGGGCCAACGTCCTGACTTTC. Its translation: CASRQSYSSSGANVLTF.

This clonotype appeared many times. This chain links TRBV7-2 with TRBJ2-1; TRBD2 matches 9 bases. This CDR3 is 15 amino acids long. Germline assignment: CDR1 SGHTA and CDR2 FQGNSA. Unmatched junction bases numbered 1, after V lost 1 base and J lost 3 bases. This CDR3 reads CASSLDSGSYNEQFF. Written as DNA, the CDR3 is TGTGCCAGCAGCTTAGATAGCGGGAGCTACAATGAGCAGTTCTTC. The full variable domain, completed using reference TRBV7-2 and TRBJ2-1, is GAGVSQSPSNKVTEKGKDVELRCDPISGHTALYWYRQSLGQGLEFLIYFQGNSAPDKSGLPSDRFSAERTGGSVSTLTIQRTQQEDSAVYLCASSLDSGSYNEQFFGPGTRLTVL.